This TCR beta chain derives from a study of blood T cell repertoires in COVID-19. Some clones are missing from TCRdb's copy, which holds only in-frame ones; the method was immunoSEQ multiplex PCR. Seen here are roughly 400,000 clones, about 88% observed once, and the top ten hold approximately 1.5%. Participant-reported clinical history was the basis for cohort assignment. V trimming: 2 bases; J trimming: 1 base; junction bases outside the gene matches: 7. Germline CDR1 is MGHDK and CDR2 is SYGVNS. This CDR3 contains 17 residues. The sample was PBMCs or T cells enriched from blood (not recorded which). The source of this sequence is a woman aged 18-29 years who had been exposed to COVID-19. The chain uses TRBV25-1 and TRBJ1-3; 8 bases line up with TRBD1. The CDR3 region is CASSENGRGRSGNTIYF. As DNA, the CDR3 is TGTGCCAGCAGTGAAAACGGCAGGGGGCGTTCTGGAAACACCATATATTTT.